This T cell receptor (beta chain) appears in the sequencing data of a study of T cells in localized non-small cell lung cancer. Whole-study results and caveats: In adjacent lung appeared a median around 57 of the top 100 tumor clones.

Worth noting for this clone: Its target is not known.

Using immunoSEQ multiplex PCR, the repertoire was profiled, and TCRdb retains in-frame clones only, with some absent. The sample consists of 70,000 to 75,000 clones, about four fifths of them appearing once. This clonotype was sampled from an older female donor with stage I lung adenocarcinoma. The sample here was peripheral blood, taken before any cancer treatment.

The CDR3 coding sequence is TGTGCCAGCAGTTTAAACAGGGGGCTCTACGAGCAGTACTTC. This codes for CASSLNRGLYEQYF. V gene TRBV27 combines with J gene TRBJ2-7, with TRBD1 matching 9 bases. The junction had 2 bases not matched to a gene; V was cut back by 2 bases and J by 3 bases. This CDR3 spans 14 amino acids. The V gene's germline CDR1 is MNHEY and CDR2 SMNVEV (reference sequence).